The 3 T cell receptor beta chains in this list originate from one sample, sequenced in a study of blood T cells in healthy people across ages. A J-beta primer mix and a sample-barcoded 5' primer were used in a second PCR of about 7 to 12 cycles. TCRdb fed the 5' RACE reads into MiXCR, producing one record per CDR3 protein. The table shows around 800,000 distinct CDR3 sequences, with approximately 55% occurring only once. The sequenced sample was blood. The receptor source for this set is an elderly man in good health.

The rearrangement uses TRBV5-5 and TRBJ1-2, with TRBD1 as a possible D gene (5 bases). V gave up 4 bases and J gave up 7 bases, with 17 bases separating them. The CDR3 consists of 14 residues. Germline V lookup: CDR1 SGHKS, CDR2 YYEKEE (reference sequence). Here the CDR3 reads CASSLGSPGGGYTF. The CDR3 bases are TGTGCCAGCAGCCTGGGATCTCCGGGGGGTGGCTACACCTTC.

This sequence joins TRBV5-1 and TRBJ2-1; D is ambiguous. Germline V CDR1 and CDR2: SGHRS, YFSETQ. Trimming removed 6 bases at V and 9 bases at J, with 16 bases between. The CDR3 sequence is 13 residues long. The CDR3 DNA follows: TGCGCCAGCACCCCCGACTCCCTCGGTGAGCAGTTCTTC. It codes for CASTPDSLGEQFF.

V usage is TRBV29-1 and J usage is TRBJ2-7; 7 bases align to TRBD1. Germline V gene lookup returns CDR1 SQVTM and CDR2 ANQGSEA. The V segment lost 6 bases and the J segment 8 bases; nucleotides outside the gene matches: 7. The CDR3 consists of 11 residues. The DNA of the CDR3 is TGCAGCGTCGCCCGGACAGGTCAGCAGTACTTC. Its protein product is CSVARTGQQYF.